A single sample is the source of the 9 T cell receptor beta chains below, sequenced in a study of T cell responses to AZD1222 COVID-19 vaccine. TCRdb's copy holds only in-frame clones and misses some; the assay was immunoSEQ multiplex PCR. The table includes some 190,000 clones, 80% to 90% detected once. The material was peripheral blood, obtained on day 0 of AZD1222 vaccination. These receptors came from an adult in good health.

This rearrangement joins TRBV7-9 to TRBJ1-5; D is ambiguous. Per germline, CDR1 SEHNR and CDR2 FQNEAQ (reference sequence). CDR3 length equals 14 residues. Trimming took 5 bases from V and 5 from J, leaving 13 bases between them. In DNA, the CDR3 is TGTGCCAGCAGCGACCTGAGCTATGATCAGCCCCAGCATTTT. Amino acids: CASSDLSYDQPQHF.

V gene TRBV19 combines with J gene TRBJ1-4; D is uncertain. The length of the CDR3 is 13 residues. Per the germline V gene, CDR1 is LNHDA and CDR2 is SQIVND (reference sequence). Between the trimmed V and J ends, which lost 6 bases and 5 bases, there was a span of 10 bases. CDR3 loop: CASRRTKNEKLFF. Written as DNA, the CDR3 is TGTGCCAGTAGACGGACGAAAAATGAAAAACTGTTTTTT.

This chain links TRBV7-2 with TRBJ1-1; the D gene is possibly TRBD1 (6 bases). CDR1 is SGHTA, CDR2 FQGNSA, per germline. CDR3 size: 14 residues. V lost 2 bases, J lost 3 bases, and 10 bases lay in between. In DNA, the CDR3 is TGTGCCAGCAGCTTACAGGGGATGTACACTGAAGCTTTCTTT. Protein sequence: CASSLQGMYTEAFF.

V usage is TRBV5-1 and J usage is TRBJ2-3; 8 bases agree with TRBD2. Germline CDR1 SGHRS, CDR2 YFSETQ. This CDR3 spans 15 amino acids. J was trimmed by 3 bases and V by 4 bases; bases with no gene match: 7. Here the CDR3 DNA reads TGCGCCAGCAGCGGGGTGGTAGCGGGGACAGATACGCAGTATTTT. Protein sequence: CASSGVVAGTDTQYF. Full variable domain (missing parts from reference TRBV5-1 and TRBJ2-3): KAGVTQTPRYLIKTRGQQVTLSCSPISGHRSVSWYQQTPGQGLQFLFEYFSETQRNKGNFPGRFSGRQFSNSRSEMNVSTLELGDSALYLCASSGVVAGTDTQYFGPGTRLTVL.

V gene TRBV7-9 combines with J gene TRBJ2-7; D might be TRBD1 or TRBD2, each matching 5 bases. The germline V gene has CDR1 SEHNR and CDR2 FQNEAQ (reference sequence). CDR3 length: 15 amino acids. The V end lost 5 bases, the J end lost 5 bases, and 19 bases lay between the germline ends. CDR3 protein: CASSDRDGGVDEQYF. For the CDR3, the DNA is TGTGCCAGCAGCGACCGGGACGGCGGTGTTGACGAGCAGTACTTC.

This chain links TRBV28 with TRBJ1-2, with D hard to call. The germline V gene has CDR1 MDHEN and CDR2 SYDVKM. The CDR3 sequence is 14 residues long. The V gene lost 3 bases and the J gene lost 5 bases, with 13 bases spanning the gap. The CDR3 region is CASSFRTALYGYTF. In DNA form, the CDR3 reads TGTGCCAGCAGTTTCAGAACAGCCTTATATGGCTACACCTTC.

The chain links TRBV6-5 to TRBJ2-1; 9 positions agree with TRBD1. V lost 6 bases to trimming and J lost 3 bases; unmatched junction nucleotides: 3. CDR1 is MNHEY and CDR2 is SVGAGI in the germline V gene. The CDR3 contains 14 residues. The CDR3 DNA reads as TGTGCCAGCAGGGGACAGGGCTACTACAATGAGCAGTTCTTC. As protein: CASRGQGYYNEQFF.

This rearrangement joins TRBV9 to TRBJ1-1; D uncertain. This CDR3 region has 14 residues. Germline V lookup: CDR1 SGDLS, CDR2 YYNGEE. The ends were cut back, 3 bases at V and 3 bases at J, with 12 bases in the middle. The CDR3 nucleotides are TGTGCCAGCAGCGGTTACGGGAGAGACACTGAAGCTTTCTTT. Protein: CASSGYGRDTEAFF.

As regards this clone: One end of the junction does not line up with germline, which may come from a read error. The V and J genes are TRBV7-3 and TRBJ1-2, with no clear D. The CDR3 is 13 amino acids. Germline CDR1 is SGHTA and CDR2 is FQGTGA. DNA for the CDR3: TGTGCCAGCAGCGTAACGAAGGAAGGAGTCTACACCTTC. Its translation is CASSVTKEGVYTF.